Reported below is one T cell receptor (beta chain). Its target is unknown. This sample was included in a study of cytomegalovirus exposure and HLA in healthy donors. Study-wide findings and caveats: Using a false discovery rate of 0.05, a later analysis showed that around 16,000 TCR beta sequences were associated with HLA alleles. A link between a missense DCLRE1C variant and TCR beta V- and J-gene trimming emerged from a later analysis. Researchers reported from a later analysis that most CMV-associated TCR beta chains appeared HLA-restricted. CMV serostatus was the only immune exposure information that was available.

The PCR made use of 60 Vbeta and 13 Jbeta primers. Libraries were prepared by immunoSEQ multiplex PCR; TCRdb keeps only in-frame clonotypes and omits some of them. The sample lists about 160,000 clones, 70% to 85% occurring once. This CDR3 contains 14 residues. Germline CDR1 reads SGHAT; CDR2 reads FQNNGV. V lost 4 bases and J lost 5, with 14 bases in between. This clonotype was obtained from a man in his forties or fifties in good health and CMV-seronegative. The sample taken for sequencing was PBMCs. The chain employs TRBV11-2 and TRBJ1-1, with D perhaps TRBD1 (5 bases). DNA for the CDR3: TGTGCCAGCAGCTGGGGGACTGGAGGGACTGAAGCTTTCTTT. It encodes CASSWGTGGTEAFF.